A selection of T cell receptor beta chains follows, all from one sample in a study of T cell repertoires in cytomegalovirus infection. One entry per CDR3 protein results from TCRdb running MiXCR on the reads. This table holds under 800,000 distinct CDR3 sequences, less than 25% found once. Specimen: CD8+ T cells from PBMCs. These TCRs come from a human donor in good health (CMV status not recorded). Some clones in this sample may be carry-over from other donors' samples. CDR3s include the opening cysteine and the closing phenylalanine or tryptophan. Fields, in order: D gene, V gene, J gene, clone size, CDR3 protein, CDR3 DNA. The D gene is left open where the match is weak. A clone size is listed for some rows: how often the clone was seen (once, few, many), or a class if it is expanded.

.	TRBV28	TRBJ2-3	.	CASSFAQTLDTQYF	TGTGCCAGCAGTTTTGCCCAGACCTTAGATACGCAGTATTTT
TRBD2	TRBV7-3	TRBJ2-5	.	CASSLYGLGTETQYF	TGTGCCAGCAGCTTATACGGACTAGGAACGGAGACCCAGTACTTC
.	TRBV28	TRBJ2-2	many	CATNYPPQETANTGELFF	TGTGCCACCAACTATCCACCACAGGAAACGGCGAACACCGGGGAGCTGTTTTTT
.	TRBV2	TRBJ1-2	.	CAGRGPLSGYTF	TGTGCCGGCAGGGGCCCCCTCTCTGGCTACACCTTC
TRBD2	TRBV2	TRBJ2-7	.	CVSSEADLLATLLEQYF	TGTGTCAGCAGTGAAGCGGACCTACTAGCGACCCTCCTCGAGCAGTACTTC
.	TRBV25-1	TRBJ2-5	.	CASSAGQGGAQETQYF	TGTGCCAGCAGTGCGGGACAAGGGGGTGCCCAAGAGACCCAGTACTTC
TRBD1	TRBV14	TRBJ1-4	few	CASSQDTGRGREKLFF	TGTGCCAGCAGCCAAGATACTGGGAGGGGGCGAGAAAAACTGTTTTTT
.	TRBV7-2	TRBJ1-5	.	CASSWDTGGNQPQHF	TGTGCCAGCAGCTGGGACACGGGGGGCAATCAGCCCCAGCATTTT
.	TRBV6-1	TRBJ1-4	few	CASSPYRDEGEKLFF	TGTGCCAGCAGTCCATACCGGGACGAAGGAGAAAAACTGTTTTTT
.	TRBV2	TRBJ1-4	few	CARGEPTNEKLFF	TGTGCCAGAGGAGAGCCAACTAATGAAAAACTGTTTTTT
.	TRBV7-9	TRBJ2-7	few	CASSPGSSRGAFEQYF	TGTGCCAGCAGCCCAGGTAGTAGCAGGGGAGCATTCGAGCAGTACTTC
TRBD2	TRBV7-2	TRBJ2-3	many	CASRGTSGTNTDTQYF	TGTGCCAGCAGGGGGACTAGCGGGACCAACACAGATACGCAGTATTTT
.	TRBV12-3/TRBV12-4	TRBJ1-5	.	CASSLGAPSRDQPQHF	TGTGCCAGCAGTTTAGGGGCCCCCTCTCGGGATCAGCCCCAGCATTTT
.	TRBV7-6	TRBJ2-1	.	CASRRLGGSYNEQFF	TGTGCCAGCAGACGACTAGGGGGCTCCTACAATGAGCAGTTCTTC
TRBD2	TRBV7-9	TRBJ2-5	many	CASSLPRLAGEQETQYF	TGTGCCAGCAGCTTACCCCGACTAGCGGGGGAACAAGAGACCCAGTACTTC
.	TRBV7-2	TRBJ2-7	many	CASSLAGTYSYEQYF	TGTGCCAGCAGCTTAGCCGGGACATACTCCTACGAGCAGTACTTC
.	TRBV29-1	TRBJ2-3	.	CSVDYPGPDTQYF	TGCAGCGTTGACTACCCAGGGCCAGATACGCAGTATTTT
TRBD2	TRBV6-2/TRBV6-3	TRBJ2-7	few	CASSPLLRTSGEKSGEQYF	TGTGCCAGCAGCCCACTCTTAAGGACTAGCGGGGAGAAGTCGGGCGAGCAGTACTTC
.	TRBV12-3/TRBV12-4	TRBJ1-2	.	CASRPLASSLYGYTF	TGTGCCAGCAGACCCCTTGCGAGTTCTCTCTATGGCTACACCTTC
.	TRBV7-9	TRBJ2-1	many	CASSPAEESYNEQFF	TGTGCCAGCAGCCCCGCGGAGGAGTCCTACAATGAGCAGTTCTTC
.	TRBV7-3	TRBJ1-1	.	CVSSRGNNEAFF	TGTGTCAGCAGCCGCGGCAATAATGAAGCTTTCTTT
.	TRBV7-9	TRBJ2-7	few	CASSLDAGPNEQYF	TGTGCCAGCAGCTTAGATGCGGGGCCCAACGAGCAGTACTTC
TRBD1	TRBV7-2	TRBJ2-5	few	CASSNRGLAETQYF	TGTGCCAGCAGCAACAGGGGGCTCGCGGAGACCCAGTACTTC
.	TRBV10-2	TRBJ1-4	.	CASTGSGIEKLFF	TGCGCCAGCACGGGGAGTGGCATTGAAAAACTGTTTTTT
.	TRBV4-3	TRBJ2-5	few	CASSQGQKETQYF	TGCGCCAGCAGCCAAGGACAGAAAGAGACCCAGTACTTC
TRBD1	TRBV4-1	TRBJ2-7	.	CASSQATGEPYEQYF	TGCGCCAGCAGCCAAGCTACAGGGGAACCCTACGAGCAGTACTTC
TRBD1	TRBV5-1	TRBJ2-3	.	CASSSGTGTSTDTQYF	TGCGCCAGCAGCTCCGGGACAGGGACTAGCACAGATACGCAGTATTTT
TRBD1	TRBV20-1	TRBJ2-7	.	CSARQTGGRNEQYF	TGCAGTGCTAGACAGACAGGGGGCCGGAACGAGCAGTACTTC
.	TRBV28	TRBJ2-3	many	CASTYAGTQYF	TGTGCCAGCACCTATGCGGGTACGCAGTATTTT
.	TRBV7-9	TRBJ2-5	.	CASSYRAMETQYF	TGTGCCAGCAGCTACAGGGCGATGGAGACCCAGTACTTC
TRBD2	TRBV9	TRBJ2-2	.	CASTSTSGGAGTGELFF	TGTGCCAGCACCTCGACTAGCGGGGGGGCCGGCACCGGGGAGCTGTTTTTT
.	TRBV19	TRBJ1-1	.	CASSARQYTEAFF	TGTGCCAGTAGTGCCCGACAGTACACTGAAGCTTTCTTT
.	TRBV6-2/TRBV6-3	TRBJ2-5	.	CASTRMVGETQYF	TGTGCCAGCACCCGAATGGTTGGGGAGACCCAGTACTTC
.	TRBV2	TRBJ2-1	.	CASSEDSPMDNEQFF	TGTGCCAGCAGCGAGGACAGTCCTATGGACAATGAGCAGTTCTTC
.	TRBV4-2	TRBJ1-1	few	CASSHPGDVMNTEAFF	TGTGCCAGCAGCCACCCGGGGGACGTCATGAACACTGAAGCTTTCTTT
TRBD2	TRBV6-2/TRBV6-3	TRBJ2-1	few	CASSYGTSGEQFF	TGTGCCAGCAGTTACGGGACTAGCGGAGAGCAGTTCTTC
.	TRBV10-3	TRBJ2-1	many	CAISDPDLYNEQFF	TGTGCCATCAGTGACCCGGACTTATACAATGAGCAGTTCTTC
.	TRBV20-1	TRBJ1-1	.	CSAIGRGTPTEAFF	TGCAGTGCAATAGGGAGAGGCACGCCGACTGAAGCTTTCTTT
.	TRBV6-5	TRBJ2-5	few	CASCSGTQETQYF	TGTGCCAGCTGTAGCGGAACACAAGAGACCCAGTACTTC
.	TRBV2	TRBJ1-1	few	CASSEFRGTNTEAFF	TGTGCCAGCAGTGAGTTCAGGGGTACGAACACTGAAGCTTTCTTT
TRBD2	TRBV7-9	TRBJ2-7	few	CASSSLGTIGSYEQYF	TGTGCCAGCAGCTCACTAGGGACTATCGGTAGCTACGAGCAGTACTTC
.	TRBV12-3/TRBV12-4	TRBJ2-1	many	CASRLDNEQFF	TGTGCCAGCAGGTTGGACAATGAGCAGTTCTTC
TRBD1	TRBV6-2/TRBV6-3	TRBJ2-1	many	CASSYITGGRDEQFF	TGTGCCAGCAGTTACATCACAGGGGGACGGGATGAGCAGTTCTTC
.	TRBV7-6	TRBJ2-3	.	CASQPERTDTQYF	TGTGCCAGCCAACCCGAACGGACAGATACGCAGTATTTT
.	TRBV6-2/TRBV6-3	TRBJ1-1	many	CASSYGHTNTEAFF	TGTGCCAGCAGTTACGGACACACGAACACTGAAGCTTTCTTT
TRBD1	TRBV10-3	TRBJ2-2	few	CAIMGVRQGTNTGELFF	TGTGCCATCATGGGGGTGCGACAGGGAACCAACACCGGGGAGCTGTTTTTT
.	TRBV7-6	TRBJ2-1	many	CASSKLDNEQFF	TGTGCCAGCAGTAAACTCGACAATGAGCAGTTCTTC
.	TRBV6-6	TRBJ2-2	few	CASSLFSGASRTGELFF	TGTGCCAGCAGTTTATTCTCCGGGGCCAGCAGGACCGGGGAGCTGTTTTTT
TRBD1	TRBV6-1	TRBJ1-1	many	CASRWDSLNTEAFF	TGTGCCAGCAGGTGGGACAGCTTGAACACTGAAGCTTTCTTT
.	TRBV14	TRBJ2-5	.	CASSQEGLWETQYF	TGTGCCAGCAGCCAAGAGGGCCTGTGGGAGACCCAGTACTTC
TRBD1	TRBV29-1	TRBJ1-1	few	CSVDNRGRVGEAFF	TGCAGCGTTGATAACAGGGGAAGAGTAGGTGAAGCTTTCTTT
.	TRBV28	TRBJ2-3	many	CASRSDSTDTQYF	TGTGCCAGCAGATCCGACAGCACAGATACGCAGTATTTT
.	TRBV6-6	TRBJ2-7	few	CASSSGQRGNEQYF	TGTGCCAGCAGTTCTGGACAGCGGGGAAACGAGCAGTACTTC